These T cell receptor beta chains were read from a single sample in a study of blood T cell repertoires in COVID-19. Measured with immunoSEQ multiplex PCR; TCRdb has only the in-frame clones, and not every one. The data show approximately 380,000 clones, 85% to 90% seen once. Source material: PBMCs or T cells enriched from blood (not recorded which). All receptors come from a woman under 30 who had recovered from COVID-19. The CDR3 runs from the conserved cysteine through the conserved F or W. The D gene is left open where the match is weak. Size is stated for part of the rows, as once, few or many counts, or as a class when the clone is expanded.

j_call | v_call | d_call | clone_size | cdr3_nt | cdr3_aa
TRBJ1-1 | TRBV19 | TRBD1 | - | TGTGCCAGTAGTATATCCGGACAGGAGAACACTGAAGCTTTCTTT | CASSISGQENTEAFF
TRBJ2-1 | TRBV9 | TRBD1 | - | TGTGCCAGCAGCGTAGTGCCGGGGACAGGGTCAAATGAGCAGTTCTTC | CASSVVPGTGSNEQFF
TRBJ1-2 | TRBV6-5 | TRBD1 | - | TGTGCCAGCAGCCGGGACAGCAGCTATGGCTACACCTTC | CASSRDSSYGYTF
TRBJ2-1 | TRBV3-1/TRBV3-2 | - | - | TGTGCCAGCAGCACGAGCAAGTGGGGCCACAATGAGCAGTTCTTC | CASSTSKWGHNEQFF
TRBJ1-1 | TRBV9 | - | - | TGTGCCAGCAGCGCCGCGGGGCGTACTGAAGCTTTCTTT | CASSAAGRTEAFF
TRBJ2-3 | TRBV24-1 | - | - | TGTGCCACCAGAGGGGACACAGATACGCAGTATTTT | CATRGDTDTQYF
TRBJ1-3 | TRBV11-2 | - | - | TGTGCCAGCAGCTCTGTGGGACAAGGAACAGGAAACACCATATATTTT | CASSSVGQGTGNTIYF
TRBJ1-2 | TRBV30 | - | - | TGTGCCTGGAGTCCCGGACTGGATAACTATGGCTACACCTTC | CAWSPGLDNYGYTF
TRBJ1-1 | TRBV7-9 | - | - | TGTGCCAGCAGCTTAGTAGGTTTACAGGATTCTTATGAAGCTTTCTTT | CASSLVGLQDSYEAFF
TRBJ2-1 | TRBV7-8 | TRBD2 | - | TGTGCCAGCAGCTTACGGACTAGCGGGGGGGCCGATGAGCAGTTCTTC | CASSLRTSGGADEQFF
TRBJ2-1 | TRBV4-1 | TRBD2 | - | TGCGCCAGCAGCCATGTAGCGGGGGGGCACAATGAGCAGTTCTTC | CASSHVAGGHNEQFF
TRBJ1-2 | TRBV6-4 | - | once | TGTGCCAGCAGTGACCGGGACACCTCGTATGGCTACACCTTC | CASSDRDTSYGYTF
TRBJ1-1 | TRBV10-3 | - | - | TGTGCCATCAGTGAGAGGGGGACAACGAACACTGAAGCTTTCTTT | CAISERGTTNTEAFF
TRBJ1-2 | TRBV6-2/TRBV6-3 | - | - | TGTGCCAGCAGTCCCTACAGGGTATCTCCCTATGGCTACACCTTC | CASSPYRVSPYGYTF
TRBJ2-7 | TRBV7-9 | TRBD1 | - | TGTGCCAGCAGCTTGACAGGGGGCGACGAGCAGTACTTC | CASSLTGGDEQYF
TRBJ2-2 | TRBV5-4 | - | - | TGTGCCAGCAGCTCACACCGCGGGGCGAACACCGGGGAGCTGTTTTTT | CASSSHRGANTGELFF
TRBJ1-1 | TRBV6-5 | - | - | TGTGCCAGCAGGTACCGGGTGAACACTGAAGCTTTCTTT | CASRYRVNTEAFF
TRBJ2-1 | TRBV19 | - | - | TGTGCCAGTAGTAGAGACAGACGGGGCTCCTACAATGAGCAGTTCTTC | CASSRDRRGSYNEQFF
TRBJ2-1 | TRBV29-1 | TRBD2 | - | TGCAGCGTCGCCACTAGCGACAGCTCCTACAATGAGCAGTTCTTC | CSVATSDSSYNEQFF
TRBJ1-4 | TRBV7-9 | TRBD1 | once | TGTGCCAGCAGCTTAGACAGGGGCTCCACTAATGAAAAACTGTTTTTT | CASSLDRGSTNEKLFF
TRBJ2-7 | TRBV5-6 | - | once | TGTGCCAGCACCTCCGGGAGTCCCTACGAGCAGTACTTC | CASTSGSPYEQYF
TRBJ2-5 | TRBV7-3 | TRBD2 | - | TGTGCCAGCAGCCTCGGGGCGGGGGGTAATCAAGAGACCCAGTACTTC | CASSLGAGGNQETQYF
TRBJ1-1 | TRBV24-1 | TRBD1 | once | TGTGCCACCAGTCCGGGACAGGGGCTGAACACTGAAGCTTTCTTT | CATSPGQGLNTEAFF
TRBJ2-7 | TRBV7-9 | TRBD1 | - | TGTGCCAGCGGGACAGGGCACTACGAGCAGTACTTC | CASGTGHYEQYF